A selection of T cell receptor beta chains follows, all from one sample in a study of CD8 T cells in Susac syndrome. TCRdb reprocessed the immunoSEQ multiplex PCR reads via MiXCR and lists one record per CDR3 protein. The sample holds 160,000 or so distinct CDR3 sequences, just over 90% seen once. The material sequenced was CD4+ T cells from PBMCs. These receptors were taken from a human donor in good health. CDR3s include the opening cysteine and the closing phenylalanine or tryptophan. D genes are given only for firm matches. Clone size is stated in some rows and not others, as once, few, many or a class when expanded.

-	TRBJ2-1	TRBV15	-	CATSNRDWDYNEQFF	TGTGCCACCAGCAACCGGGACTGGGACTACAATGAGCAGTTCTTC
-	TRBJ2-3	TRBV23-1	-	CAPPGEGGDTQYF	TGCGCCCCCCCGGGAGAGGGTGGGGATACGCAGTATTTT
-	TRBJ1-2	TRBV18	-	CASSPPFGQGSNYGYTF	TGTGCCAGCTCACCACCGTTTGGGCAGGGCTCGAACTATGGCTACACCTTC
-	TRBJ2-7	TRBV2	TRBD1	CASSAGTGHNEQYF	TGTGCCAGCAGTGCCGGGACAGGGCACAACGAGCAGTACTTC
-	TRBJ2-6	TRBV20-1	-	CSARDFRGHPGANVLTF	TGCAGTGCTAGAGATTTTCGGGGACACCCTGGGGCCAACGTCCTGACTTTC
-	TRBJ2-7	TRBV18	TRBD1	CASSPGPGTVDEQYF	TGTGCCAGCTCACCCGGCCCCGGGACAGTCGACGAGCAGTACTTC
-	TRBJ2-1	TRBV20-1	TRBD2	CSARGTSRGEQFF	TGCAGTGCTAGAGGGACTAGTCGGGGTGAGCAGTTCTTC
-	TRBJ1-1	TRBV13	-	CASSYNRVHGEAFF	TGTGCCAGCAGCTACAACAGGGTTCATGGTGAAGCTTTCTTT
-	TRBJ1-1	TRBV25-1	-	CASSEYFEAEAFF	TGTGCCAGCAGTGAATATTTCGAGGCAGAAGCTTTCTTT
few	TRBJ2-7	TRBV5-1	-	CASSLPFSFEQYF	TGCGCCAGCAGTTTACCCTTTTCCTTCGAGCAGTACTTC
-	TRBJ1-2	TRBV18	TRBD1	CASSRGQGAQNYGYTF	TGTGCCAGCTCACGGGGACAGGGGGCGCAAAACTATGGCTACACCTTC
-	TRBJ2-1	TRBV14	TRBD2	CASSFLAGAYNEQFF	TGTGCCAGCAGTTTCCTAGCGGGGGCCTACAATGAGCAGTTCTTC
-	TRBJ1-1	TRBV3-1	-	CASSQGGAAEAFF	TGTGCCAGCAGCCAAGGGGGGGCAGCTGAAGCTTTCTTT
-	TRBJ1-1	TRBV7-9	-	CASSRLREGGDTEAFF	TGTGCCAGCAGCCGCCTACGTGAGGGTGGGGACACTGAAGCTTTCTTT
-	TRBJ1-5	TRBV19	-	CASQGISQPQHF	TGTGCCAGCCAGGGGATCTCTCAGCCCCAGCATTTT
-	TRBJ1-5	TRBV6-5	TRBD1	CASSPRDRDQPQHF	TGTGCCAGCAGTCCCCGGGACAGAGACCAGCCCCAGCATTTT
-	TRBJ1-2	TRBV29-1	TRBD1	CSVQRDRGYYGYTF	TGCAGCGTTCAACGGGACAGGGGGTACTATGGCTACACCTTC
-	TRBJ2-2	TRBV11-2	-	CASSLEVGAFAGELFF	TGTGCCAGCAGCTTAGAGGTGGGGGCCTTTGCCGGGGAGCTGTTTTTT
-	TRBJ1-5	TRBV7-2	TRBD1	CASSKSGTGDQPQHF	TGTGCCAGCAGCAAATCCGGGACAGGGGATCAGCCCCAGCATTTT
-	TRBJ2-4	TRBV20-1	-	CSARTSLAKNIQYF	TGCAGTGCTAGAACATCCTTAGCCAAAAACATTCAGTACTTC
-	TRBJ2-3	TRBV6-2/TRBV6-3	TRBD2	CACRSGGVLHTQYF	TGTGCCTGCCGTAGCGGGGGGGTTCTTCATACGCAGTATTTT